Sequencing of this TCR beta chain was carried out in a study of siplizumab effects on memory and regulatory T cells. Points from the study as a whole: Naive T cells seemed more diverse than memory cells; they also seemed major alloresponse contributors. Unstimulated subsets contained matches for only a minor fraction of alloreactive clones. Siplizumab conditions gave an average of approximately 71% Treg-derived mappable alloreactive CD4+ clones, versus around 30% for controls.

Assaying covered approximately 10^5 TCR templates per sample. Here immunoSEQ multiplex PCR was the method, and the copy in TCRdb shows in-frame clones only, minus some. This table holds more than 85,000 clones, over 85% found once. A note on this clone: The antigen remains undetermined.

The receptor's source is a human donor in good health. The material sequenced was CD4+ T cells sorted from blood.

CDR3 nucleotides: TGTGCCAGCAGTCCCGGGCTAGCGGGGGAGTACTTC. As protein: CASSPGLAGEYF. This chain uses TRBV2 with TRBJ2-5; 10 bases line up with TRBD2. The CDR3 has 12 amino acids. Germline V CDR1 and CDR2: SNHLY, FYNNEI. Trimming removed 5 bases from V and 12 bases from J; junction bases left unmatched: 6.